The 29 T cell receptor beta chains below all came from one sample that was sequenced in a study of CD8+ T cells in alopecia areata. As the sequencing template, cDNA was produced by extracting RNA and reverse transcribing it. Measured with immunoSEQ multiplex PCR; TCRdb has only the in-frame clones, and not every one. The sample consists of some 110,000 clones, roughly 69% of them appearing once. Sequencing was carried out using CD4+ T cells sorted from blood. These receptors were taken from a human donor in good health.

J is TRBJ1-1 and V is TRBV7-8; D gene ambiguous. CDR1 is SGHVS, CDR2 FQNEAQ, per germline. The CDR3 is 12 amino acids. Trimming cost V 3 bases and J 11 bases, with 13 bases left between them. CDR3 loop: CASSFQGRLAFF. Here the CDR3 DNA reads TGTGCCAGCAGCTTTCAAGGTCGGCTGGCTTTCTTT.

The chain uses TRBV7-2 and TRBJ2-1; D is ambiguous. V was pared by 4 bases and J by 1 base, with 5 bases between. The CDR3 has 13 residues. Per germline, CDR1 SGHTA and CDR2 FQGNSA. The CDR3 protein is CASSSSSYNEQFF. The CDR3 DNA reads as TGTGCCAGCAGCTCTTCGTCCTACAATGAGCAGTTCTTC. Combining the CDR3 with reference TRBV7-2 and TRBJ2-1 gives the whole variable domain GAGVSQSPSNKVTEKGKDVELRCDPISGHTALYWYRQSLGQGLEFLIYFQGNSAPDKSGLPSDRFSAERTGGSVSTLTIQRTQQEDSAVYLCASSSSSYNEQFFGPGTRLTVL.

This clone is a singleton in its sample. This chain uses TRBV6-6 with TRBJ1-2, with D unresolved. CDR1 is MNHNY, CDR2 SVGAGI, per germline (reference sequence). Trimming took 0 bases from V and 14 from J, leaving 13 bases between them. The length of the CDR3 is 12 residues. CDR3 sequence reads: CASSYSNAGLTF. CDR3 in DNA: TGTGCCAGCAGTTACTCGAATGCCGGACTAACCTTC.

The rearrangement links TRBV2 to TRBJ1-1; 9 nucleotides align to TRBD1. CDR3 length: 15 amino acids. Germline trimming cut 6 bases from V and 3 bases from J; bases unmatched to any gene: 8. Germline lookup yields CDR1 SNHLY and CDR2 FYNNEI. The CDR3 sequence is CASSWGQGKDTEAFF. In DNA form, the CDR3 reads TGTGCCAGCAGCTGGGGACAGGGTAAGGACACTGAAGCTTTCTTT.

J is TRBJ2-1 and V is TRBV7-3; tentatively, D is TRBD2 (5 bases). Germline V CDR1 and CDR2: SGHTA, FQGTGA. This CDR3 is built from 14 residues. V was shortened by 0 bases and J by 7 bases, with 10 bases between the two germline ends. Here the CDR3 DNA reads TGTGCCAGCAGCTTAACGTCCGCGGGTAATGAGCAGTTCTTC. It yields the protein CASSLTSAGNEQFF. Based on the CDR3 plus reference TRBV7-3 and TRBJ2-1, the full variable domain is GAGVSQTPSNKVTEKGKYVELRCDPISGHTALYWYRQSLGQGPEFLIYFQGTGAADDSGLPNDRFFAVRPEGSVSTLKIQRTERGDSAVYLCASSLTSAGNEQFFGPGTRLTVL.

Only a few counts were recorded for this clone. This sequence joins TRBV25-1 and TRBJ2-5, with D possibly being TRBD1 (6 bases). V was cut by 5 bases and J by 2 bases, with 9 bases left in between. Germline-derived CDR1 and CDR2 are MGHDK and SYGVNS. CDR3 length equals 13 residues. CDR3 in amino acids: CASSRGQQETQYF. In DNA form, the CDR3 reads TGTGCCAGCAGTCGAGGACAGCAAGAGACCCAGTACTTC.

The chain is built from TRBV4-1 and TRBJ1-1; TRBD1 might be the D (6 bases). Trimming stripped 4 bases from V and 3 bases from J, with 15 bases between. Germline V gene lookup returns CDR1 MGHRA and CDR2 YSYEKL. The CDR3 is 15 amino acids. CDR3 nucleotide sequence: TGCGCCAGCAGCCTTGGCCAGGGGAGGGACACTGAAGCTTTCTTT. The encoded protein is CASSLGQGRDTEAFF.

The rearrangement joins TRBV30 to TRBJ2-5, with TRBD1 matching 8 bases. The J segment lost 9 bases and the V segment lost 2 bases, leaving 8 bases of the junction unmatched. The CDR3 extends over 13 amino acids. Germline assignment: CDR1 GTSNPN and CDR2 SVGIG (reference sequence). The CDR3 protein is CAWSLRGQVSQYF. CDR3 sequence (DNA): TGTGCCTGGAGTCTCAGGGGGCAAGTATCCCAGTACTTC.

The chain employs TRBV6-5 and TRBJ2-1, with 8 bases identical to TRBD2. The V and J ends lost 5 bases and 5 bases, in that order; junction bases with no gene match: 5. This CDR3 comprises 14 residues. Germline assignment: CDR1 MNHEY and CDR2 SVGAGI. CDR3 loop: CASSGQRGNNEQFF. The CDR3 nucleotides are TGTGCCAGCAGTGGCCAGCGGGGGAACAATGAGCAGTTCTTC.

The chain couples TRBV30 to TRBJ1-1; D call uncertain. Germline V gene sequence: CDR1 GTSNPN, CDR2 SVGIG (reference sequence). This CDR3 has 14 amino acids. Trimming shortened V by 0 bases and J by 4 bases, and 12 bases separated the two germline ends. DNA for the CDR3: TGTGCCTGGAGTGTGTCGAGTTGGAGCACTGAAGCTTTCTTT. Encoded protein: CAWSVSSWSTEAFF. Looking up the rest from reference TRBV30 and TRBJ1-1 gives the full variable domain: SQTIHQWPATLVQPVGSPLSLECTVEGTSNPNLYWYRQAAGRGLQLLFYSVGIGQISSEVPQNLSASRPQDRQFILSSKKLLLSDSGFYLCAWSVSSWSTEAFFGQGTRLTVV.

This clone was seen a few times. V usage is TRBV5-1 and J usage is TRBJ2-5, with unresolved D. This CDR3 is 15 amino acids long. V was cut by 3 bases and J by 1 base, with 13 bases left in between. Germline V gene sequence: CDR1 SGHRS, CDR2 YFSETQ. In DNA form, the CDR3 reads TGCGCCAGCAGCTCGATAGACGGTCTCCAAGAGACCCAGTACTTC. It encodes CASSSIDGLQETQYF.

This chain uses TRBV28 with TRBJ2-1; 8 bases are shared with TRBD2. After removal of 2 bases from V and 2 bases from J, the junction contained 5 bases not matched to a gene. The CDR3 sequence is 16 residues long. Germline V gene lookup returns CDR1 MDHEN and CDR2 SYDVKM. CDR3 in DNA: TGTGCCAGCAGTTTACAACGGGGGGGCCCCTACAATGAGCAGTTCTTC. Translation gives CASSLQRGGPYNEQFF.

J is TRBJ1-5 and V is TRBV29-1, with 8 bases that match TRBD1. The CDR3 is made up of 12 amino acids. Trimming took 4 bases from V and 5 from J; bases not matched to a gene: 1. From germline, CDR1 is SQVTM and CDR2 ANQGSEA. CDR3 amino acids: CSVAQGDQPQHF. The CDR3 nucleotides read TGCAGCGTTGCACAGGGGGATCAGCCCCAGCATTTT.

The CDR3 loop reads CASSYSKAPYEQYF. As DNA, the CDR3 is TGTGCCAGCAGTTACTCGAAAGCCCCCTACGAGCAGTACTTC. The rearrangement joins TRBV6-5 to TRBJ2-7; D is undetermined. V was shortened by 0 bases and J by 2 bases, with 8 bases between the two germline ends. This CDR3 has 14 amino acids. Germline CDR1 MNHEY, CDR2 SVGAGI.

This clone came up a few times. V usage is TRBV7-2 and J usage is TRBJ2-5; D is possibly TRBD2 (5 bases). Germline CDR1 and CDR2: SGHTA and FQGNSA. The CDR3 is 14 amino acids. The ends were cut back, 9 bases at V and 7 bases at J, with 21 bases in the middle. DNA of the CDR3: TGTGCCAGTTTACCAAGTGGGTGGCGGGCGACCCAGTACTTC. Protein product: CASLPSGWRATQYF.

The chain couples TRBV10-3 to TRBJ1-1; D unclear. Trimming cost V 6 bases and J 3 bases, with 17 bases left between them. CDR1 is ENHRY and CDR2 is SYGVKD in the germline V gene. The CDR3 covers 15 residues. The CDR3 here is CAISARMGTDTEAFF. CDR3 sequence (DNA): TGTGCCATCAGCGCCCGGATGGGTACGGACACTGAAGCTTTCTTT.

The chain is built from TRBV30 and TRBJ1-1; maybe TRBD1 (6 bases). In germline, CDR1 is GTSNPN, CDR2 SVGIG (reference sequence). V was cut by 8 bases and J by 11 bases, with 18 bases left in between. This CDR3 spans 11 amino acids. The CDR3 DNA sequence: TGTGCCAGAAAGCTGGGGGGCCGTGCTTTCTTT. Its translation is CARKLGGRAFF.

This clone was counted a few times. This chain connects TRBV5-6 to TRBJ2-6, with no clear D. V was trimmed by 4 bases and J by 0 bases, leaving 11 bases between them. The CDR3 extends over 16 amino acids. Germline CDR1 SGHDT, CDR2 YYEEEE. The CDR3 DNA sequence: TGTGCCAGCAGCATCTCTGAGTACTCTGGGGCCAACGTCCTGACTTTC. Its translation is CASSISEYSGANVLTF.

V gene TRBV7-9 combines with J gene TRBJ2-7; 8 nucleotides match TRBD1. Germline assignment: CDR1 SEHNR and CDR2 FQNEAQ (reference sequence). This CDR3 has 16 residues. Trimming took 4 bases from V and 3 from J; bases not matched to a gene: 11. CDR3 loop: CASSSRLGTGYYEQYF. In DNA form, the CDR3 reads TGTGCCAGCAGCTCGCGCCTCGGGACAGGATACTACGAGCAGTACTTC. Full variable domain (missing parts from reference TRBV7-9 and TRBJ2-7): DTGVSQNPRHKITKRGQNVTFRCDPISEHNRLYWYRQTLGQGPEFLTYFQNEAQLEKSRLLSDRFSAERPKGSFSTLEIQRTEQGDSAMYLCASSSRLGTGYYEQYFGPGTRLTVT.

The rearrangement links TRBV5-6 to TRBJ1-5, with TRBD1 matching over 9 bases. Germline assignment: CDR1 SGHDT and CDR2 YYEEEE. The CDR3 spans 15 residues. The J segment lost 4 bases and the V segment lost 4 bases, leaving 6 bases of the junction unmatched. The chain's CDR3 is CASSKDRGGNQPQHF. DNA for the CDR3: TGTGCCAGCAGCAAGGACAGGGGTGGGAATCAGCCCCAGCATTTT.

The CDR3 nucleotides read TGTGCCAGCAGCTTTGGCAGGACAGGCGCCTACGAGCAGTACTTC. It translates to CASSFGRTGAYEQYF. The rearrangement joins TRBV5-4 to TRBJ2-7; 7 nucleotides align to TRBD1. Trimming took 2 bases from V and 2 from J; bases not matched to a gene: 7. CDR3 length equals 15 residues. Germline CDR1 and CDR2: SGHNT and YYREEE (reference sequence). Together with reference TRBV5-4 and TRBJ2-7, the CDR3 gives the full variable domain: ETGVTQSPTHLIKTRGQQVTLRCSSQSGHNTVSWYQQALGQGPQFIFQYYREEENGRGNFPPRFSGLQFPNYSSELNVNALELDDSALYLCASSFGRTGAYEQYFGPGTRLTVT.

This clone occurred a few times. The chain is built from TRBV30 and TRBJ1-6; no clear D gene. Between the trimmed V and J ends, which lost 7 bases and 7 bases, there was a span of 14 bases. Germline CDR1 is GTSNPN and CDR2 is SVGIG (reference sequence). The CDR3 is 13 amino acids. DNA of the CDR3: TGTGCCTCGTCGGGAGCGGAAAATTCACCCCTCCACTTT. Its protein product is CASSGAENSPLHF. The variable domain in full, with the rest retrieved from reference TRBV30 and TRBJ1-6, is SQTIHQWPATLVQPVGSPLSLECTVEGTSNPNLYWYRQAAGRGLQLLFYSVGIGQISSEVPQNLSASRPQDRQFILSSKKLLLSDSGFYLCASSGAENSPLHFGNGTRLTVT.

This clone appeared once. The genes are TRBV19 and TRBJ1-2; tentative D call: TRBD1 (6 bases). CDR3 size: 13 residues. The V gene lost 3 bases and the J gene lost 7 bases, with 12 bases spanning the gap. CDR1 is LNHDA and CDR2 is SQIVND in the germline V gene (reference sequence). CDR3 coding DNA: TGTGCCAGTAGTATGGACAGCCCTACTGGCTACACCTTC. The encoded protein is CASSMDSPTGYTF.

The J gene is TRBJ1-2, the V gene TRBV29-1, with D hard to call. Deletions cut 4 bases from V and 7 bases from J, with 16 bases between. Looked up from germline, CDR1 is SQVTM and CDR2 is ANQGSEA. This CDR3 is built from 13 residues. The CDR3 region has the DNA TGCAGCGTTGCCCTTCGTTTGGCGCCTGGCTACACCTTC. Protein sequence: CSVALRLAPGYTF.

This clone has just a few counts. V and J are TRBV25-1 and TRBJ2-1, with TRBD1 matching over 10 bases. V lost 6 bases to trimming and J lost 9 bases; unmatched junction nucleotides: 11. Germline CDR1 is MGHDK and CDR2 is SYGVNS. This CDR3 region has 15 residues. The CDR3 DNA follows: TGTGCCAGCAGGGCCGCCGGGACAGGGGCATTTGAGCAGTTCTTC. This gives the protein CASRAAGTGAFEQFF.

The gene calls are TRBV4-1 and TRBJ2-2, with TRBD1 matching 8 bases. This CDR3 has 17 amino acids. J lost 0 bases, V lost 3 bases, and 6 bases had no gene match. CDR1 MGHRA and CDR2 YSYEKL come from the germline V gene. DNA of the CDR3: TGCGCCAGCAGCCACCCAGGGGGCTTCGCGAACACCGGGGAGCTGTTTTTT. This sequence encodes CASSHPGGFANTGELFF.

The V gene is TRBV7-2, the J gene TRBJ2-5; no firm D call. The CDR3 consists of 14 residues. V lost 2 bases and J 6 bases, leaving 13 bases between the germline ends. Germline V gene data show CDR1 as SGHTA and CDR2 as FQGNSA. The CDR3 sequence is CASSLRSRLKTQYF. The DNA of the CDR3 is TGTGCCAGCAGCTTAAGATCAAGATTGAAGACCCAGTACTTC.

The V gene is TRBV29-1, the J gene TRBJ2-3; 8 nucleotides line up with TRBD2. The CDR3 is 11 amino acids. V was clipped by 6 bases and J by 4 bases; unmatched bases: 0. Germline V gives CDR1 SQVTM, CDR2 ANQGSEA. Written as DNA, the CDR3 is TGCAGCGTCGGGAGGGCAGATACGCAGTATTTT. It specifies CSVGRADTQYF.

This clone has just a few counts. The rearrangement uses TRBV19 and TRBJ1-5, with D hard to call. Trimming shortened V by 5 bases and J by 2 bases, and 16 bases separated the two germline ends. Germline V gene sequence: CDR1 LNHDA, CDR2 SQIVND (reference sequence). The CDR3 runs 16 residues. As DNA, the CDR3 is TGTGCCAGTAGTCCGTATACGCAGGCTCGCAATCAGCCCCAGCATTTT. Translated, it gives CASSPYTQARNQPQHF.